One and the same sample provided the 6 T cell receptor beta chains below, sequenced in a study of T cell responses to AZD1222 COVID-19 vaccine. Sequenced by immunoSEQ multiplex PCR; TCRdb stores in-frame clones only, minus some. The sample has over 100,000 clones; 80% to 90% are singletons. This specimen was peripheral blood, taken on day 0 of AZD1222 vaccination. These receptors all stem from an adult in good health.

The rearrangement joins TRBV30 to TRBJ1-6; D ambiguous. The length of the CDR3 is 15 residues. In germline, CDR1 is GTSNPN, CDR2 SVGIG (reference sequence). V lost 2 bases and J lost 9, with 17 bases in between. CDR3 bases: TGTGCCTGGAGTTTGACGACGGGAGAAAGTTCACCCCTCCACTTT. Amino acid sequence: CAWSLTTGESSPLHF.

In this sample, this clone turned up a few times. The V and J genes are TRBV4-1 and TRBJ2-1; D not certain. Germline V gives CDR1 MGHRA, CDR2 YSYEKL. The CDR3 contains 15 residues. V lost 0 bases, J lost 4 bases, and 10 bases lay in between. As DNA, the CDR3 is TGCGCCAGCAGCCAAGAACATGGGCGGTACAATGAGCAGTTCTTC. It translates to CASSQEHGRYNEQFF.

This chain uses TRBV11-3 with TRBJ2-5; 9 bases map to TRBD1. In germline, CDR1 is SGHNT, CDR2 YENEEA. With 6 bases clipped from V and 0 bases from J, the junction kept 20 bases outside the gene matches. The CDR3 spans 20 residues. The CDR3 nucleotides are TGTGCCAGCAGACTACTCCCTCCTCCGTGGGACAGGGCCCACCAAGAGACCCAGTACTTC. Its translation is CASRLLPPPWDRAHQETQYF.

This chain connects TRBV5-1 to TRBJ2-6, with D possibly being TRBD1 (6 bases). Germline loops: CDR1 SGHRS, CDR2 YFSETQ. The V end was cut by 0 bases, the J end by 9 bases, with 13 bases between. The CDR3 is 15 residues long. CDR3 sequence: CASSLDGQPGNVLTF. The DNA of the CDR3 is TGCGCCAGCAGCTTGGATGGACAGCCGGGCAACGTCCTGACTTTC.

This chain uses TRBV7-8 with TRBJ2-2; 8 bases match TRBD2. The CDR3 contains 16 residues. Germline lookup yields CDR1 SGHVS and CDR2 FQNEAQ. V shed 3 bases, J shed 0 bases, and the junction held 3 bases outside the gene matches. The CDR3 spells CASSLLAGPNTGELFF. The CDR3 DNA reads as TGTGCCAGCAGCTTGTTAGCGGGGCCGAACACCGGGGAGCTGTTTTTT.

This clone was detected once. V gene TRBV7-2 combines with J gene TRBJ2-3, with D perhaps matching TRBD1 or TRBD2 (6 bases each). CDR1 and CDR2 (germline): SGHTA, FQGNSA. The CDR3 has 17 amino acids. V was cut by 4 bases and J by 0 bases, with 17 bases left in between. The CDR3 sequence is CASSSRRGTSSTDTQYF. As DNA, the CDR3 is TGTGCCAGCAGCTCCCGGAGGGGGACTTCTAGCACAGATACGCAGTATTTT.